Below are 22 T cell receptor beta chains sequenced from a single sample in a study of T cell repertoires in cytomegalovirus infection. No antigen has been assigned to these receptors. Each CDR3 protein is one row after TCRdb ran MiXCR on the reads. The table lists about 900,000 distinct CDR3 sequences, about a third of them singletons. The source material was cultured CD8+ T cells from PBMCs, sampled from culture after CMV antigen stimulation. These receptors were taken from a human donor in good health (CMV status not recorded). Some clones in this sample may be carry-over from other donors' samples.

The chain carries TRBV7-9 and TRBJ1-3; D perhaps matches TRBD1 (6 bases). The CDR3 sequence is 15 residues long. Germline V gene data show CDR1 as SEHNR and CDR2 as FQNEAQ (reference sequence). The ends were cut back, 5 bases at V and 2 bases at J, with 13 bases in the middle. The DNA for the CDR3 is TGTGCCAGCAGCCCCTTCACAGGGACTGGAAACACCATATATTTT. This codes for CASSPFTGTGNTIYF.

CDR3 DNA sequence: TGTGCCAGCAGCCTACGGTCTGAGCAGTTCTTC. Protein sequence: CASSLRSEQFF. This chain connects TRBV3-1 to TRBJ2-1; D is undetermined. The germline V gene encodes CDR1 LGHDT and CDR2 YNNKEL (reference sequence). Trimming shortened V by 4 bases and J by 9 bases, and 7 bases separated the two germline ends. The CDR3 totals 11 residues.

The V and J genes are TRBV6-5 and TRBJ2-2; perhaps TRBD2 as D (5 bases). The CDR3 is made up of 13 amino acids. CDR1 and CDR2 from the germline V gene are MNHEY and SVGAGI. The ends were cut back, 4 bases at V and 4 bases at J, with 7 bases in the middle. The CDR3 sequence is CASSWGATGELFF. In nucleotides, the CDR3 is TGTGCCAGCAGTTGGGGAGCCACCGGGGAGCTGTTTTTT.

The chain carries TRBV27 and TRBJ1-1; D unclear. The V end was cut by 3 bases, the J end by 5 bases, with 7 bases between. The CDR3 has 12 residues. Germline CDR1 MNHEY, CDR2 SMNVEV (reference sequence). The DNA of the CDR3 is TGTGCCAGCAGTTTGTTTGTAACTGAAGCTTTCTTT. Translated: CASSLFVTEAFF.

This clonotype occurred a few times. The chain joins TRBV6-2 or TRBV6-3 to TRBJ1-2; D perhaps matches TRBD1 (5 bases). Trimming took off 4 bases at V and 3 bases at J, with 18 bases between the two ends. The CDR3 is 16 amino acids. CDR1 and CDR2 from the germline V gene are MNHEY and SVGEGT. The CDR3 sequence is CASSFYGGRFDYGYTF. The CDR3 bases are TGTGCCAGCAGTTTCTACGGGGGGAGATTTGACTATGGCTACACCTTC.

This clonotype was seen a few times. The chain carries TRBV7-2 and TRBJ1-1; perhaps TRBD1 as D (6 bases). Germline V CDR1 and CDR2: SGHTA, FQGNSA. This CDR3 spans 14 amino acids. V gave up 6 bases and J gave up 5 bases, with 16 bases separating them. CDR3 region: CASRAGGPRTEAFF. CDR3 DNA: TGTGCCAGCAGGGCCGGGGGCCCGAGGACTGAAGCTTTCTTT.

The chain couples TRBV9 to TRBJ1-2, with 7 nucleotides matching TRBD1. The CDR3 spans 19 residues. V dropped 0 bases and J dropped 7; count of bases not matched to a gene: 21. CDR1 is SGDLS, CDR2 YYNGEE, per germline. The chain's CDR3 is CASSVGKGGVGVPSLGYTF. For the CDR3, the DNA is TGTGCCAGCAGCGTAGGGAAAGGGGGCGTCGGAGTCCCATCCCTTGGCTACACCTTC.

J is TRBJ2-2 and V is TRBV7-6; either TRBD1 or TRBD2 may supply D (5 bases each). With 3 bases removed from V and 4 bases from J, the gap between germline ends came to 15 bases. The CDR3 runs to 16 residues. The germline CDR1 and CDR2 sequences are SGHVS and FNYEAQ. CDR3 DNA sequence: TGTGCCAGCAGCTTGAATCGACGAGGGACCACCGGGGAGCTGTTTTTT. It encodes CASSLNRRGTTGELFF.

This clonotype was detected a few times. The chain joins TRBV27 to TRBJ2-1; 8 bases are shared with TRBD2. The CDR3 covers 14 residues. From germline, CDR1 is MNHEY and CDR2 SMNVEV (reference sequence). V dropped 8 bases and J dropped 1; count of bases not matched to a gene: 4. The CDR3 is CASVRGGSYNEQFF. The CDR3 DNA sequence: TGTGCCAGCGTTCGCGGGGGGTCCTACAATGAGCAGTTCTTC.

This chain uses TRBV12-3 or TRBV12-4 with TRBJ1-1; TRBD1 agrees at 11 bases. The V segment lost 5 bases and the J segment 4 bases; nucleotides outside the gene matches: 6. The CDR3 spans 15 residues. The CDR3 sequence: CASSIRDRGGTEAFF. CDR3 sequence (DNA): TGTGCCAGCAGTATCCGGGACAGGGGGGGCACTGAAGCTTTCTTT.

This clonotype was recorded a few times. The genes are TRBV6-1 and TRBJ2-7; unclear D gene. This CDR3 spans 12 amino acids. Trimming pared 1 base from V and 4 bases from J, leaving 5 bases between. CDR1 MNHNS and CDR2 SASEGT come from the germline V gene. The CDR3 is CASSEVPYEQYV. The CDR3 coding sequence is TGTGCCAGCAGTGAAGTCCCTTACGAGCAGTACGTC.

The chain carries TRBV28 and TRBJ2-5; weak D call: TRBD1 (6 bases). Deletions cut 2 bases from V and 5 bases from J, with 12 bases between. Germline-derived CDR1 and CDR2 are MDHEN and SYDVKM. The CDR3 contains 14 residues. The CDR3 here is CASSLISRGETQYF. The CDR3 nucleotides are TGTGCCAGCAGTTTAATTTCTAGGGGGGAGACCCAGTACTTC. Using reference TRBV28 and TRBJ2-5 for the parts outside the CDR3, the full variable domain is DVKVTQSSRYLVKRTGEKVFLECVQDMDHENMFWYRQDPGLGLRLIYFSYDVKMKEKGDIPEGYSVSREKKERFSLILESASTNQTSMYLCASSLISRGETQYFGPGTRLLVL.

This clonotype was seen only a few times. The V gene is TRBV12-3 or TRBV12-4, the J gene TRBJ2-1, with a possible D match to TRBD2 (7 bases). V shed 6 bases and J shed 2 bases, with 14 bases lying between them. The CDR3 contains 15 residues. The CDR3 nucleotides read TGTGCCAGCAGACCCGGGGGGCTTGCCTACAATGAGCAGTTCTTC. Residues: CASRPGGLAYNEQFF.

This clonotype was seen a handful of times. A read error may explain this, as a much larger clone is one base away. This rearrangement joins TRBV12-3 or TRBV12-4 to TRBJ2-2, with D unresolved. This CDR3 comprises 14 residues. The CDR3 spells CANSPPGNTGELFF. In nucleotides, the CDR3 is TGTGCCAACAGTCCGCCGGGGAACACCGGGGAGCTGTTTTTT.

The chain has TRBV29-1 and TRBJ1-2; D ambiguous. CDR3 size: 16 residues. V gave up 0 bases and J gave up 2 bases, with 16 bases separating them. Germline CDR1 SQVTM, CDR2 ANQGSEA. The CDR3 nucleotides read TGCAGCGTTGAAGAGAGTTTGGCAGTCGGGAACTATGGCTACACCTTC. Translated: CSVEESLAVGNYGYTF.

V and J are TRBV24-1 and TRBJ2-7; D is undetermined. Trimming cost V 4 bases and J 5 bases, with 11 bases left between them. Germline CDR1 KGHDR, CDR2 SFDVKD. This CDR3 has 13 residues. The CDR3 sequence: CATSDSRGDEQYF. The CDR3 region has the DNA TGTGCCACCAGTGACAGTCGAGGTGACGAGCAGTACTTC.

The genes are TRBV5-1 and TRBJ1-2, with D perhaps matching TRBD1 (5 bases). Between the trimmed V and J ends, which lost 4 bases and 1 base, there was a span of 26 bases. CDR1 and CDR2 (germline): SGHRS, YFSETQ. This CDR3 is 19 amino acids long. CDR3 loop: CASSRDPGDAGLVNYGYTF. CDR3 coding DNA: TGCGCCAGCAGCCGGGACCCCGGGGACGCGGGTTTAGTTAACTATGGCTACACCTTC.

The J gene is TRBJ2-1, the V gene TRBV19; D remains ambiguous. The V end was cut by 4 bases, the J end by 7 bases, with 11 bases between. CDR1 and CDR2 from the germline V gene are LNHDA and SQIVND (reference sequence). CDR3 length: 13 residues. The CDR3 DNA sequence: TGTGCCAGTAGTAGAGGTTGGGGTAATGAGCAGTTCTTC. Amino acids: CASSRGWGNEQFF.

The chain is built from TRBV12-3 or TRBV12-4 and TRBJ2-6; a weak D match, TRBD1 (5 bases). V lost 3 bases and J 4 bases, leaving 16 bases between the germline ends. The CDR3 is 17 amino acids. The DNA of the CDR3 is TGTGCCAGCAGTTTCCCCCAGGGAAAGACCGGGGCCAACGTCCTGACTTTC. As protein: CASSFPQGKTGANVLTF.

This clonotype was seen a few times. The CDR3 reads CASSLGSEATGAFF. The CDR3 DNA reads as TGTGCCAGCAGCTTAGGGTCCGAGGCCACCGGGGCTTTCTTT. This chain connects TRBV7-9 to TRBJ1-1; D remains unclear. The CDR3 has 14 residues. Deletions cut 1 base from V and 11 bases from J, with 17 bases between. Germline V lookup: CDR1 SEHNR, CDR2 FQNEAQ (reference sequence).

The V call is TRBV9, the J call TRBJ1-3; D possibly corresponds to TRBD1 (5 bases). Germline V gives CDR1 SGDLS, CDR2 YYNGEE. Trimming shortened V by 4 bases and J by 6 bases, and 17 bases separated the two germline ends. The CDR3 is made up of 15 amino acids. The CDR3 DNA follows: TGTGCCAGCAGCTCCCAGAGGGGCCAGAAAAACACCATATATTTT. Residues: CASSSQRGQKNTIYF.

This clonotype was observed many times. The chain couples TRBV7-6 to TRBJ1-4; D is uncertain. From germline, CDR1 is SGHVS and CDR2 FNYEAQ. The CDR3 is made up of 14 amino acids. The V end was cut by 7 bases, the J end by 4 bases, with 13 bases between. CDR3 residues: CASTQEANNEKLFF. CDR3 in DNA: TGTGCCAGCACCCAGGAGGCCAATAATGAAAAACTGTTTTTT.